The T cell receptor beta chain described here comes from a study of identical twins. Study-level findings and limits: The abundant beta clonotypes from cord blood had fewer insertions, and memory repertoires had none of this.

Using its own MiXCR run on the 5' RACE reads, TCRdb lists one record per CDR3 protein. The sample lists about 480,000 distinct CDR3 sequences; about 14% were seen once. CDR1 is MNHNS and CDR2 is SASEGT in the germline V gene. The CDR3 length is 14 residues. Trimming removed 8 bases from V and 5 bases from J; junction bases left unmatched: 9. On this clonotype: Its antigen is as yet unknown.

This sample was also put to use in a study of yellow fever vaccine responses in identical twins.

The chain uses TRBV6-1 and TRBJ1-1; 9 bases line up with TRBD1. Sequencing used CD4+ T cells sorted from blood. This sequence was found in a woman between 18 and 29 years old in good health. The CDR3 loop reads CASGGDRVGTEAFF. CDR3 nucleotide sequence: TGTGCCAGCGGGGGGGACAGGGTAGGGACTGAAGCTTTCTTT.